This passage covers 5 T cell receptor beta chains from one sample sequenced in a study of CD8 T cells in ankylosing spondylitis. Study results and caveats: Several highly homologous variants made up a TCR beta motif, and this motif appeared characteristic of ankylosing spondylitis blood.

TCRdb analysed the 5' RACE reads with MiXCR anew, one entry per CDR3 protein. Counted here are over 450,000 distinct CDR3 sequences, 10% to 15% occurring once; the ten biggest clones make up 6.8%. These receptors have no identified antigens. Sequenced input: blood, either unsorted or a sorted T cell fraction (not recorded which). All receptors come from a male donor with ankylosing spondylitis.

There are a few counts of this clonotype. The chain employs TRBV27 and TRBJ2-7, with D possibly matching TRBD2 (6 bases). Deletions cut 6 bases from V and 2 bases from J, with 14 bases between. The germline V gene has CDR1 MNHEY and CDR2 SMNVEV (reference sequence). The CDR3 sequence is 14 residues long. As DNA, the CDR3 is TGTGCCAGCAGGGGGGTCGGGGGAGCCTACGAGCAGTACTTC. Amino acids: CASRGVGGAYEQYF.

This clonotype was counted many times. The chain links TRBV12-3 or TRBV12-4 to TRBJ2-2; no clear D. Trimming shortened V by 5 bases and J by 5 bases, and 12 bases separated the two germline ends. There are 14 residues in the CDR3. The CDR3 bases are TGTGCCAGCAGTCCGCCGGGTCTGACCGGGGAGCTGTTTTTT. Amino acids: CASSPPGLTGELFF.

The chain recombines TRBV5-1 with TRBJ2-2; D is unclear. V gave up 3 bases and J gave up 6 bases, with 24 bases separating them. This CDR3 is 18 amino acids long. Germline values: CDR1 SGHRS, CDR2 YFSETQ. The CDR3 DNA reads TGCGCCAGCAGCTCTCACCCGATCGCCCTTGAAAGCTCCGGGGAGCTGTTTTTT. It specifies CASSSHPIALESSGELFF.

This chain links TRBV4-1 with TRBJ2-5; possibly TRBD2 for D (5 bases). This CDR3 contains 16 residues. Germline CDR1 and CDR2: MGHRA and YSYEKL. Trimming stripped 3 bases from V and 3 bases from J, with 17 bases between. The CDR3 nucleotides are TGCGCCAGCAGCCACACCCCACTAAGGGAGAAAGAGACCCAGTACTTC. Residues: CASSHTPLREKETQYF.

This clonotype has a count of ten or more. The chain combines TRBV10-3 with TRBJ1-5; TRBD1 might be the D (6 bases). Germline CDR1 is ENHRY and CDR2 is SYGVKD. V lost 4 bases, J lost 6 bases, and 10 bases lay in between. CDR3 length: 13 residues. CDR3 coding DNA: TGTGCCATCAGTGTCCAGGGGTTTCAGCCCCAGCATTTT. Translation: CAISVQGFQPQHF.